This T cell receptor beta chain was found in a study of cytomegalovirus exposure and HLA in healthy donors. The study, taken as a whole, reports: Later on, an analysis showed TCR association rates differing by HLA locus, with DRB1 the most and HLA-C the fewest. Earlier analysis found most TCR beta V segments productive about 87% or about 30% of the time.

Trimming removed 5 bases from V and 4 bases from J, with 15 bases in between. Looked up from germline, CDR1 is SGHRS and CDR2 is YFSETQ. The CDR3 runs 14 residues. Researchers ran the PCR with 60 Vbeta and 13 Jbeta primers. As handled by the study authors: A follow-up analysis tallied tens of millions of unique TCR beta chains, roughly 11 million shared. The data were produced by immunoSEQ multiplex PCR, yet TCRdb's version contains in-frame clones alone and is incomplete. Clonal size and the V and J genes are those of that table, whereas D and trimming came from the DNA. Recorded here are about 55,000 clones; the top ten clones represent roughly 12%. A word on this clone: The antigen is unknown.

The sample consisted of PBMCs. The chain recombines TRBV5-1 with TRBJ1-2; D not resolved. The receptor was isolated from a woman aged 55-70 years in good health and CMV-seropositive. CDR3 in amino acids: CASSEGGSAYGYTF. DNA for the CDR3: TGCGCCAGCAGTGAGGGTGGGTCGGCCTATGGCTACACCTTC.